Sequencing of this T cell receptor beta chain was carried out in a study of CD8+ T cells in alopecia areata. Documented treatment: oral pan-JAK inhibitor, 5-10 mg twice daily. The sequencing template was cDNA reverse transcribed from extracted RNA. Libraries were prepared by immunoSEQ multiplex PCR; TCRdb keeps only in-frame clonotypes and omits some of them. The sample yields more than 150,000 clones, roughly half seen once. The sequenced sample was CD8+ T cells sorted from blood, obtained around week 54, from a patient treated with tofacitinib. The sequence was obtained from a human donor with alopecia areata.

The CDR3 bases are TGCAGCGTTGAATGGGAGGGCACCGGGGAGCTGTTTTTT. Amino acid sequence: CSVEWEGTGELFF. The chain combines TRBV29-1 with TRBJ2-2; TRBD2 agrees at 7 bases. The V gene's germline CDR1 is SQVTM and CDR2 ANQGSEA. J lost 4 bases, V lost 2 bases, and 1 base had no gene match. The CDR3 is made up of 13 amino acids.